This entry describes one T cell receptor (beta chain). Its cognate antigen is unknown. V shed 3 bases and J shed 6 bases, with 8 bases lying between them. The CDR3 totals 13 residues. From germline, CDR1 is LGHNA and CDR2 YNFKEQ. Amplification used 60 Vbeta primers and 13 Jbeta primers. The table came from immunoSEQ multiplex PCR; TCRdb's copy has only in-frame clones and leaves some out. The table lists 150,000 to 200,000 clones, around three quarters of them singletons. The sample belongs to a study of cytomegalovirus exposure and HLA in healthy donors. Study-level findings and limits: An analysis done earlier found most TCR beta V segments productive about 87% or about 30% of the time. Likely technical artifact: a cluster of highly shared sequence variants. By a later analysis, the bulk of CMV-associated TCR beta chains appeared HLA-restricted.

V is TRBV4-2 and J is TRBJ2-2; D gene uncertain. The sequence derives from a young man in good health and CMV-seronegative. The specimen sequenced was PBMCs. The CDR3 DNA reads as TGTGCCAGCAGCCAGAGTTTATCCGGGGAGCTGTTTTTT. Its translation: CASSQSLSGELFF.